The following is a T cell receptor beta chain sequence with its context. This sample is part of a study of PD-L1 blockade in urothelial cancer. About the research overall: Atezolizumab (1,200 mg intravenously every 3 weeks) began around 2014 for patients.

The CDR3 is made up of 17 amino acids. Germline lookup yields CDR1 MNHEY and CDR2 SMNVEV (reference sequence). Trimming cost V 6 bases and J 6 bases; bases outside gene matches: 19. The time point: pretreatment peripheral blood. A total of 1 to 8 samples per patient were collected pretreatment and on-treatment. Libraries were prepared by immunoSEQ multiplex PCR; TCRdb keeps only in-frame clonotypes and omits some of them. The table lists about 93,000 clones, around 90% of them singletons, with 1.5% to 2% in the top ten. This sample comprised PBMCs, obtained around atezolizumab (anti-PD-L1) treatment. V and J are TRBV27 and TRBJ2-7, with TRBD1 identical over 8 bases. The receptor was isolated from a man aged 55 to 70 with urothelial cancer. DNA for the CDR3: TGTGCCAGCAGACCCTTTCCTGGACAGGGTCTTCTTCGCGAGCAGTACTTC. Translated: CASRPFPGQGLLREQYF.